The sequence of this T cell receptor beta chain was determined in a study of blood T cell repertoires in COVID-19. Study-level information: Sample material is recorded as cDNA or gDNA derived from T cells, B-cell-depleted T cells, or PBMCs.

How the authors handled the data: From reference gene primer amplification, estimates of nucleated cell counts were derived. Assay: immunoSEQ multiplex PCR; the TCRdb copy retains only in-frame clones and omits some. That table supplies the V and J calls and clone size; D and trimming were determined from the DNA. The sample consists of 55,000 to 75,000 clones, over 75% of them appearing once. V was pared by 5 bases and J by 0 bases, with 14 bases between. The germline V gene encodes CDR1 SGHTA and CDR2 FQGNSA. CDR3 length equals 15 residues. The chain combines TRBV7-2 with TRBJ2-7, with a tentative D call TRBD2 (5 bases). The sequence was obtained from a human donor in a cohort sampled during active COVID-19. Sequencing input: peripheral blood. In DNA form, the CDR3 reads TGTGCCAGCAGCGCCCGGAGGACTGACTCCTACGAGCAGTACTTC. Translated, it gives CASSARRTDSYEQYF.